This is a list of T cell receptor beta chains from one sample in a study of T cell responses to AZD1222 COVID-19 vaccine. Profiled with immunoSEQ multiplex PCR; TCRdb holds only in-frame clones, not every one. The sample contains some 120,000 clones, 70% to 85% of which appear only once. The sequencing used peripheral blood, collected 28 days after the second AZD1222 dose. The receptor set was obtained from an adult who received the AZD1222 COVID-19 vaccine. The CDR3 runs from the conserved cysteine through the conserved F or W. D genes are given only for firm matches.

j_call	v_call	d_call	cdr3_aa	cdr3_nt
TRBJ2-7	TRBV19	-	CASSISQQQYF	TGTGCCAGTAGTATCTCCCAACAGCAGTACTTC
TRBJ1-2	TRBV7-2	TRBD1	CASSLTGTGVGYTF	TGTGCCAGCAGCTTAACCGGGACAGGGGTCGGCTACACCTTC
TRBJ1-3	TRBV19	-	CASSWKGNTIYF	TGTGCCAGTAGTTGGAAAGGAAACACCATATATTTT
TRBJ1-5	TRBV6-4	-	CASSDSFWGRQPQHF	TGTGCCAGCAGTGACTCGTTCTGGGGCCGGCAGCCCCAGCATTTT
TRBJ2-1	TRBV10-3	TRBD1	CAISEGQGSWEQFF	TGTGCCATCAGTGAGGGACAGGGCTCTTGGGAGCAGTTCTTC
TRBJ1-3	TRBV10-3	-	CAISDPTMGGADGNTIYF	TGTGCCATCAGTGATCCCACCATGGGGGGCGCGGATGGAAACACCATATATTTT
TRBJ1-4	TRBV2	-	CASSGQFNEKLFF	TGTGCCAGCAGTGGACAGTTTAATGAAAAACTGTTTTTT
TRBJ2-7	TRBV18	-	CASSPPSGVREQYF	TGTGCCAGCTCACCCCCAAGTGGGGTTCGGGAGCAGTACTTC
TRBJ2-1	TRBV4-1	-	CASSQDRRARDEQFF	TGCGCCAGCAGCCAAGATCGCAGGGCCCGTGATGAGCAGTTCTTC
TRBJ1-1	TRBV9	TRBD1	CASSVDLGQVEAFF	TGTGCCAGCAGCGTGGACCTCGGACAGGTTGAAGCTTTCTTT